The rows below give T cell receptor beta chains drawn from one sample of a study of blood T cells in healthy people across ages. A single record per CDR3 protein comes from TCRdb applying MiXCR to the 5' RACE reads. This table has 550,000 to 750,000 distinct CDR3 sequences, roughly 20% appearing once. Material for sequencing was blood. The receptors derive from a man between 65 and 80 years old in good health. CDR3s include the opening cysteine and the closing phenylalanine or tryptophan. The order of the fields is J gene, V gene, CDR3 protein.

j_gene: TRBJ1-1
v_gene: TRBV14
CDR3aa: CASSQVQGQAEAFF

j_gene: TRBJ1-2
v_gene: TRBV20-1
CDR3aa: CSAEGDNYGYTF

j_gene: TRBJ2-7
v_gene: TRBV25-1
CDR3aa: CASSEDRVHNEQYF

j_gene: TRBJ1-1
v_gene: TRBV10-2
CDR3aa: CASSESVSAFF

j_gene: TRBJ2-5
v_gene: TRBV30
CDR3aa: CAWAPQWYQETQYF

j_gene: TRBJ2-2
v_gene: TRBV20-1
CDR3aa: CSARAFDRLTGELFF

j_gene: TRBJ2-5
v_gene: TRBV4-2
CDR3aa: CASSPRDRKETQYF

j_gene: TRBJ1-3
v_gene: TRBV20-1
CDR3aa: CSAPLGGSGNTIYF

j_gene: TRBJ1-2
v_gene: TRBV6-6
CDR3aa: CASSYSGPTEGYTF

j_gene: TRBJ2-1
v_gene: TRBV6-2/TRBV6-3
CDR3aa: CASRPPGTYNEQFF

j_gene: TRBJ2-3
v_gene: TRBV5-1
CDR3aa: CASSSSGYTDTQYF

j_gene: TRBJ2-2
v_gene: TRBV2
CDR3aa: CASSPWGTSGSPNTGELFF

j_gene: TRBJ2-7
v_gene: TRBV5-1
CDR3aa: CASSLAAWGESSYEQYF

j_gene: TRBJ2-5
v_gene: TRBV18
CDR3aa: CASSSKYQETQYF

j_gene: TRBJ2-3
v_gene: TRBV7-8
CDR3aa: CASSLGAGKRDTQYF

j_gene: TRBJ2-3
v_gene: TRBV7-2
CDR3aa: CASSLYQHTDTQYF

j_gene: TRBJ1-2
v_gene: TRBV2
CDR3aa: CASEGEGYGYTF

j_gene: NA
v_gene: TRBV5-1
CDR3aa: CASGGTATYYEQYF

j_gene: TRBJ1-1
v_gene: TRBV10-3
CDR3aa: CAIKKTGDGTEAFF

j_gene: TRBJ2-5
v_gene: TRBV5-6
CDR3aa: CASSSLASGTGGLAQYF

j_gene: TRBJ2-5
v_gene: TRBV6-2/TRBV6-3
CDR3aa: CASSYRGEETQYF

j_gene: TRBJ2-3
v_gene: TRBV5-1
CDR3aa: CASSPVGTSGSTDTQYF

j_gene: TRBJ2-7
v_gene: TRBV7-2
CDR3aa: CASSLARGQYEQYF

j_gene: TRBJ2-1
v_gene: TRBV2
CDR3aa: CASSPTSFLDEQFF

j_gene: TRBJ2-5
v_gene: TRBV5-1
CDR3aa: CASSFGQETQYF

j_gene: TRBJ2-7
v_gene: TRBV10-3
CDR3aa: CTISRDSTYEQYF

j_gene: TRBJ2-2
v_gene: TRBV28
CDR3aa: CASSTRDYYTGELFF

j_gene: TRBJ2-3
v_gene: TRBV27
CDR3aa: CASSSRRGISTDTQYF

j_gene: TRBJ2-5
v_gene: TRBV7-3
CDR3aa: CASSSRGLGETQYF

j_gene: TRBJ2-7
v_gene: TRBV18
CDR3aa: CASSAGGDYEQYF

j_gene: TRBJ2-5
v_gene: TRBV6-5
CDR3aa: CASSIDRQGAGATQYF